This record concerns one T cell receptor beta chain sequence. This clone was counted between two and nine times. What antigen it recognizes has not been identified. Base quality data are lacking; no much larger clone is found one base away. The CDR3 regions of human TCRbeta chains were analyzed by immunosequencing. From the authors' description of their analysis: TCRs in the repertoires were matched against a reference library of SARS-CoV-2-specific TCRs that had been generated with the MIRA antigen-specificity platform. Breadth was defined as the fraction of unique TCRs that were SARS-CoV-2-associated. Depth was defined as the fraction of total T cells that were SARS-CoV-2-associated. Each spike-specific TCR was assigned to its reactive spike region and to a CD4 or CD8 class using the MIRA data. Log10-transformed breadth and depth values were compared by one-way ANOVA with Sidak's multiple comparisons tests. The table comes from immuneACCESS by way of TCRdb, which keeps in-frame sequences with V and J called. Part of the clones is missing from these tables; in studies checked, under half for an unresolved V gene and the rest for unknown reasons. D and trimming were read from the DNA, whereas the V and J calls and clone size are those reported in that table. This sample comprises fewer than 85,000 clones, 89% of them detected only once. The ten largest clones add up to 9% to 9.5% of the sample.

This entry is derived from a study of T cell responses to AZD1222 COVID-19 vaccine (dated by TCRdb to the early 2020s). About the investigation overall: A total of 233 trial participants underwent TCR sequencing, of whom nearly 210 had received two doses of AZD1222 and around 26 had received two doses of the MenACWY control vaccine. Enrollment into the trials was organized by age into subgroups of 18-55, 56-69 and 70-plus years, and those subgroups contained roughly 150, 30 and 60 TCR-sequenced participants, respectively. What the study reported, not specific to this receptor: The 56-69-year group was small, and its depth increase did not reach significance, likely because of low power. Conclusions about previously exposed vaccinees are limited, since just six AZD1222 recipients were seropositive for SARS-CoV-2 at baseline. CD4 TCRs associated with the vaccine covered the entire spike protein, and the dominant responses were in regions 160-218 and 743-854. Participants were mostly white British and included more females than males, and it was suggested by the authors that clonal diversity may have been underestimated. Reportedly, close to half of the unique spike-specific TCRs recognized epitopes lying outside the regions that are mutated in the B.1.351 and B.1.1.7 variants. Because no day 14 peak-response samples were available, the repertoires could be characterized only after the peak T cell response. Spike-specific TCR breadth and depth rose significantly after two AZD1222 doses compared with day 0 and with MenACWY recipients.

The cysteine opens and the phenylalanine closes a CDR3 of 12 amino acids. Of the read, only the CDR3 DNA is kept; its 36 bases are in frame from base 1. Based on the germline V gene, the CDR1 and CDR2 sequences are SGHNT and YENEEA. Relative to germline, V is 3 bases shorter and J is 8 bases shorter, with 8 bases between their ends. What the time point label conveys for this sample: about 28 days (+/-7) after the second vaccine dose. AZD1222 recipients whose second dose came at about 4 weeks and those whose second dose came at about 12 weeks were combined into one group, since spike-specific TCR depth and breadth did not differ between the two schedules. Vaccinee samples were obtained from the UK trials COV001 and COV002, which included a single-blind randomized controlled phase 2/3 trial of AZD1222 (ChAdOx1 nCoV-19) in healthy adults. For TCRbeta chain sequencing, PBMC samples were collected from trial participants at day 0 and at day 28 after the second dose.

The sequencing used peripheral blood, collected 28 days after the second AZD1222 dose. The receptor was isolated from an adult who received the AZD1222 COVID-19 vaccine. The chain joins TRBV11-3 to TRBJ2-4; the D gene is possibly TRBD1, with 5 bases matching. The CDR3 region has the sequence CASSFQGDIQYF. The bases are TGTGCCAGCAGCTTTCAGGGCGACATTCAGTACTTC.